This is a list of T cell receptor beta chains from one sample in a study of blood T cell repertoires in COVID-19. The method was immunoSEQ multiplex PCR; TCRdb's version includes in-frame clones alone and lacks a portion of them. The sample holds 130,000 or so clones; approximately 80% are singletons and the top ten take roughly an eighth. The specimen was peripheral blood. The receptors were gathered from a woman aged 55-70 years with acute or convalescent COVID-19. CDR3s leave out the opening cysteine and the closing phenylalanine or tryptophan. Each record gives: V gene, clone size, CDR3 protein. Only some rows state a clone size, as once, few, many or a class for expanded clones.

V: TRBV11-2; size: -; CDR3: ASSSLPPYASSYNSPLH
V: TRBV27; size: once; CDR3: ASQGSGATEAF
V: TRBV3-1/TRBV3-2; size: -; CDR3: ASSFLAGGLQGGELF
V: TRBV19; size: -; CDR3: ASTIGGAWEAF
V: TRBV5-1; size: medium-sized; CDR3: ASSLHVGGASGELF
V: TRBV28; size: -; CDR3: ASSFLSLQGARSPLH
V: TRBV7-9; size: -; CDR3: ASSLGSEELYGYT
V: TRBV7-2; size: -; CDR3: ASSPTWTGGGHTIY
V: TRBV24-1; size: -; CDR3: ATSDATAPTGELF
V: TRBV10-2; size: once; CDR3: ASGGGTASTGELF
V: TRBV7-2; size: -; CDR3: ASQTALLTEAF
V: TRBV24-1; size: once; CDR3: ATANQGAGETQY
V: TRBV12-3/TRBV12-4; size: -; CDR3: ASSLGTGFGYT
V: TRBV6-1; size: -; CDR3: ASSGYRASGQPQH
V: TRBV7-9; size: -; CDR3: ASSLGGGIYGYT
V: TRBV18; size: -; CDR3: ASSPRTGGWDGYT
V: TRBV27; size: -; CDR3: ASSLMGAQPQH
V: TRBV10-3; size: -; CDR3: AISERDNSREQY
V: TRBV6-1; size: -; CDR3: ASSEMGAFNQPQH
V: TRBV7-9; size: -; CDR3: ASSLAGLETQY
V: TRBV15; size: -; CDR3: ATSRAPGTGINEKLF
V: TRBV5-6; size: -; CDR3: ASSPRPATNEKLF
V: TRBV6-5; size: -; CDR3: ASSLITGIDQPQH
V: TRBV5-1; size: -; CDR3: ASSDAGINTEAF
V: TRBV6-4; size: -; CDR3: ASSERGDTGELF
V: TRBV5-1; size: -; CDR3: ASSLGTGGRSGNTIY
V: TRBV29-1; size: -; CDR3: SVEVLGGGAGEKLF
V: TRBV10-3; size: -; CDR3: AISASNFNEQF
V: TRBV30; size: few; CDR3: ACDGGGNTIY
V: TRBV2; size: once; CDR3: ASRTGDSYNEQF
V: TRBV7-2; size: -; CDR3: ASSTATGGLQGGYT
V: TRBV5-4; size: -; CDR3: ASSLERGRRSAGELF
V: TRBV11-1; size: -; CDR3: ASSYQRGEETQY
V: TRBV9; size: -; CDR3: ASSVVEGTPYSYEQY
V: TRBV19; size: -; CDR3: ASRSGQGYYGYT
V: TRBV18; size: -; CDR3: ASSPHPGQGLEY
V: TRBV5-6; size: -; CDR3: ASSSMAGALSNQPQH
V: TRBV6-5; size: -; CDR3: ASSTGSNQPQH
V: TRBV4-2; size: -; CDR3: ASSQDLGRGSGAYGYT
V: TRBV10-1; size: -; CDR3: ASSESRDTYGYT
V: TRBV2; size: -; CDR3: ASRLQGLNTEAF
V: TRBV7-3; size: -; CDR3: ASSLNGRGMYNEQF
V: TRBV25-1; size: -; CDR3: ASSEYEGWRNTIY
V: TRBV7-9; size: -; CDR3: ASSLVSGDNEQF
V: TRBV6-5; size: -; CDR3: ASGGYQAGYT
V: TRBV5-6; size: once; CDR3: ASSFPRAIDTQY
V: TRBV18; size: -; CDR3: ASSPGSTAVETQY
V: TRBV20-1; size: -; CDR3: SASGTGGRGTEAF
V: TRBV27; size: -; CDR3: ASMIRFSGANVLT
V: TRBV19; size: -; CDR3: ASSTPGRGGQPQH
V: TRBV9; size: once; CDR3: ASSGYYDTEAF
V: TRBV2; size: -; CDR3: ASRRLPGGTEAF
V: TRBV27; size: -; CDR3: ASSWAGREKLF